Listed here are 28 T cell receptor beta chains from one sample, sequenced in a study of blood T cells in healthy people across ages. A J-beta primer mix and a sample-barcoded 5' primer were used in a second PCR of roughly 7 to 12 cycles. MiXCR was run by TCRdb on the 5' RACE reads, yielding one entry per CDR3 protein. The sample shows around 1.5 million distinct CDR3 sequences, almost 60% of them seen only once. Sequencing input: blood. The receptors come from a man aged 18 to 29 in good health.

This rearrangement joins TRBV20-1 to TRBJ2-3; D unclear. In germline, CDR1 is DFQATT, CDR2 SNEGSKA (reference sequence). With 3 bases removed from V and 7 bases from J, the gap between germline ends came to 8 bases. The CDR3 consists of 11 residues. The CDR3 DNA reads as TGCAGTGCTAGCATCAGAAATACGCAGTATTTT. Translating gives CSASIRNTQYF.

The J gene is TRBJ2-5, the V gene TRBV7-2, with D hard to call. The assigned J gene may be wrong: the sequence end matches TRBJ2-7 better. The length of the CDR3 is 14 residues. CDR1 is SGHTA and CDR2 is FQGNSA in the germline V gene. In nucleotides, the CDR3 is TGTGCCAGCAGCTTTGGCAGGATGGCCTACGAGCAGTACTTC. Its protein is CASSFGRMAYEQYF.

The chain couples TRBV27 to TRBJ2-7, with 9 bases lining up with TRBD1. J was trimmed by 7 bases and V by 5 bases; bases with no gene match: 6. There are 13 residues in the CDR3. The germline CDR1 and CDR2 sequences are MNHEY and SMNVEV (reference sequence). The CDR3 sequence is CASSGTGWREQYF. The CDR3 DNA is TGTGCCAGCAGTGGGACAGGGTGGAGGGAGCAGTACTTC.

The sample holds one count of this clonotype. CDR3 amino acids: CASSENGRPSYEQYF. The DNA of the CDR3 is TGCGCCAGCAGTGAAAACGGCCGTCCTTCCTACGAGCAGTACTTC. The chain recombines TRBV10-1 with TRBJ2-7; D not resolved. The V end lost 3 bases, the J end lost 1 base, and 13 bases lay between the germline ends. The CDR3 totals 15 residues. Germline CDR1 WNHNN, CDR2 SYGVQD (reference sequence).

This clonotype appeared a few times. The DNA of the CDR3 is TGCAGCGTTGACGATACAGGGGTTGCCTACAATGAGCAGTTCTTC. The encoded protein is CSVDDTGVAYNEQFF. The rearrangement uses TRBV29-1 and TRBJ2-1, with 7 bases fitting TRBD1. J was trimmed by 2 bases and V by 3 bases; bases with no gene match: 7. CDR1 is SQVTM, CDR2 ANQGSEA, per germline. The CDR3 consists of 15 residues.

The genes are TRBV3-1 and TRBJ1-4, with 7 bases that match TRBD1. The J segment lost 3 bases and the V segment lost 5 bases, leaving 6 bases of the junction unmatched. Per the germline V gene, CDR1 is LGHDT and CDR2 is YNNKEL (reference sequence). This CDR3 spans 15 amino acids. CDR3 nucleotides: TGTGCCAGCAGCGGAGTCCAGGGGGCTAATGAAAAACTGTTTTTT. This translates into CASSGVQGANEKLFF.

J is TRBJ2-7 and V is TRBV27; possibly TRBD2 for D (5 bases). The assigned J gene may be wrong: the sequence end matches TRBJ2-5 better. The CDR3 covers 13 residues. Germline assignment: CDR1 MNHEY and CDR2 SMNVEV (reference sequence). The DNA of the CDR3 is TGTGCCAGCAGTAGGAGGTGGCAAGAGACCCAGTACTTC. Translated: CASSRRWQETQYF.

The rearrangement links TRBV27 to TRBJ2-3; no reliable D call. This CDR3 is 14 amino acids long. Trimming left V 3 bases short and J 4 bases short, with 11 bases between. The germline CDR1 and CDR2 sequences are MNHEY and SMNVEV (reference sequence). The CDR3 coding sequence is TGTGCCAGCAGTTTGTGGAACCGTGCAGATACGCAGTATTTT. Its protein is CASSLWNRADTQYF.

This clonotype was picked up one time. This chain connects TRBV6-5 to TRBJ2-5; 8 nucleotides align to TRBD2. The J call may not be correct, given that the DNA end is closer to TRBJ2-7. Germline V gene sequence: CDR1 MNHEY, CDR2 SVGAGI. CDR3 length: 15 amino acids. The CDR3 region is CASSYESGSSHEQYF. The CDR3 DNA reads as TGTGCCAGCAGTTACGAGAGCGGGAGTAGCCACGAGCAGTACTTC.

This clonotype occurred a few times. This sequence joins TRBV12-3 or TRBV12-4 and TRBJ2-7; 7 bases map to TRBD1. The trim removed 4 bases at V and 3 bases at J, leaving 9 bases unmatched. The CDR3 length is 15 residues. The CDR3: CASSYPDRFLYEQYF. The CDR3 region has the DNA TGTGCCAGCAGTTACCCGGACAGGTTCCTCTACGAGCAGTACTTC.

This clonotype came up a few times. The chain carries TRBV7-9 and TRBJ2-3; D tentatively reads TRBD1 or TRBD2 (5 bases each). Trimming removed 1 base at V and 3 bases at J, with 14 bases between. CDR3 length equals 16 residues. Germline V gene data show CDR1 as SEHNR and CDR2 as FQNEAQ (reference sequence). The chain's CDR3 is CASSLVPGSGTDTQYF. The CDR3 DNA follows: TGTGCCAGCAGCTTAGTTCCAGGGAGTGGGACAGATACGCAGTATTTT. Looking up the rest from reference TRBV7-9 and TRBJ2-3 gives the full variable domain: DTGVSQNPRHKITKRGQNVTFRCDPISEHNRLYWYRQTLGQGPEFLTYFQNEAQLEKSRLLSDRFSAERPKGSFSTLEIQRTEQGDSAMYLCASSLVPGSGTDTQYFGPGTRLTVL.

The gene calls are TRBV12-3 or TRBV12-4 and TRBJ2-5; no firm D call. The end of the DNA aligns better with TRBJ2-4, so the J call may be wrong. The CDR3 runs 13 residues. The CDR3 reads CASSVSTDSIQYF. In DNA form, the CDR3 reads TGTGCCAGCAGTGTCTCGACTGATTCCATTCAGTACTTC.

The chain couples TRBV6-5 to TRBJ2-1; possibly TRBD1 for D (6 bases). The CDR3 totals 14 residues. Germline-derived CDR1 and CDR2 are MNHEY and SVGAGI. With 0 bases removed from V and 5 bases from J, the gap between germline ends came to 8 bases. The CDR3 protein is CASSYSGQNNEQFF. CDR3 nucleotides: TGTGCCAGCAGTTACTCCGGACAGAACAATGAGCAGTTCTTC.

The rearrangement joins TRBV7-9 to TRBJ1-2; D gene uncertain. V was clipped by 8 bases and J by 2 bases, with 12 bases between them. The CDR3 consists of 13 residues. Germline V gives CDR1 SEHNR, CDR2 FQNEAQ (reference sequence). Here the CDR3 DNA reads TGTGCCAGCTGGAATAGGTCGAACTATGGCTACACCTTC. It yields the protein CASWNRSNYGYTF.

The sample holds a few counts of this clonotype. The chain's CDR3 is CASLNPQREVGSGEQFF. The CDR3, as DNA: TGTGCCAGCCTAAACCCCCAGCGGGAGGTGGGTTCAGGTGAGCAGTTCTTC. The chain carries TRBV12-3 or TRBV12-4 and TRBJ2-1, with TRBD2 matching 9 bases. V trimming: 8 bases; J trimming: 9 bases; junction bases outside the gene matches: 20. This CDR3 has 17 residues.

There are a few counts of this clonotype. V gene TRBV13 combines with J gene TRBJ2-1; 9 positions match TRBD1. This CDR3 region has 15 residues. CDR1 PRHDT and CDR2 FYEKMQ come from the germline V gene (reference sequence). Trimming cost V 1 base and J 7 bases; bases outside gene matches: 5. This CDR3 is CASSLEGQGSNEQFF. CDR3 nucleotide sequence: TGTGCCAGCAGCTTAGAGGGACAGGGATCGAATGAGCAGTTCTTC.

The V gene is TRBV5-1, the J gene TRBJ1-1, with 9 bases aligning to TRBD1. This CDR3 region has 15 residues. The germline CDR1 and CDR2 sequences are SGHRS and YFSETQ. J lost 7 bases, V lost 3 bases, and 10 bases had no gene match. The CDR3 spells CASSSQRDRALEAFF. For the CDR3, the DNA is TGCGCCAGCAGCTCACAAAGGGACAGGGCCCTTGAAGCTTTCTTT. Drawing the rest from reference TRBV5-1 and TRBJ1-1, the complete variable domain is KAGVTQTPRYLIKTRGQQVTLSCSPISGHRSVSWYQQTPGQGLQFLFEYFSETQRNKGNFPGRFSGRQFSNSRSEMNVSTLELGDSALYLCASSSQRDRALEAFFGQGTRLTVV.

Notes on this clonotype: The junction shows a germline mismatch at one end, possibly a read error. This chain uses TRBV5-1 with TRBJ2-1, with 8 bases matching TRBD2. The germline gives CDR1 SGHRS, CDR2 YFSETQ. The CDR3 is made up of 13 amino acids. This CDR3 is CASSSRGGNEQFF. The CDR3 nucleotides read TGTGCCAGCAGCTCCCGGGGGGGGAATGAGCAGTTCTTC.

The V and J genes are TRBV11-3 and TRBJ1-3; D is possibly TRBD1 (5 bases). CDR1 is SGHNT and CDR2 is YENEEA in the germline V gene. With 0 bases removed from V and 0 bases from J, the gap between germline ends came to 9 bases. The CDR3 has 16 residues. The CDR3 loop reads CASSLDLGDSGNTIYF. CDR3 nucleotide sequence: TGTGCCAGCAGCTTAGATCTGGGGGACTCTGGAAACACCATATATTTT.

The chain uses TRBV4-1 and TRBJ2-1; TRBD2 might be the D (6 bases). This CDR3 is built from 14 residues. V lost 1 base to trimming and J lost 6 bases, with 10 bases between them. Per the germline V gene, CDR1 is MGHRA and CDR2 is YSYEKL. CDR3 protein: CASSQVGGPNEQFF. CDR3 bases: TGCGCCAGCAGCCAAGTCGGGGGACCCAATGAGCAGTTCTTC.

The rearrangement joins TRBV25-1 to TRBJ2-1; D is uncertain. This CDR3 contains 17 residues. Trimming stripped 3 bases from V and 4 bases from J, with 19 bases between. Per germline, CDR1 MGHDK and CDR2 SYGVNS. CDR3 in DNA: TGTGCCAGCAGTGATCGCGACCGCCCCGCGGAGTACAATGAGCAGTTCTTC. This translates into CASSDRDRPAEYNEQFF.

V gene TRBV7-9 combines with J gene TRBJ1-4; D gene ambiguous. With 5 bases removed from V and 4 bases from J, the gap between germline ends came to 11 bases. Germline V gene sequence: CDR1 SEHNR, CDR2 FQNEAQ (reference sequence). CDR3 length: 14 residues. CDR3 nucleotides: TGTGCCAGCAGCAAGGACGGACGTAATGAAAAACTGTTTTTT. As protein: CASSKDGRNEKLFF.

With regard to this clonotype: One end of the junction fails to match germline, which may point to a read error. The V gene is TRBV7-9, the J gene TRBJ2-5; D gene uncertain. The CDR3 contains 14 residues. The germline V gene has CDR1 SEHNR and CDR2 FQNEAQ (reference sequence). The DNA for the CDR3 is TGTGCCAGCAGCGTAGCCCAGGATCCGCATAGTTTGTACTTC. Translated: CASSVAQDPHSLYF.

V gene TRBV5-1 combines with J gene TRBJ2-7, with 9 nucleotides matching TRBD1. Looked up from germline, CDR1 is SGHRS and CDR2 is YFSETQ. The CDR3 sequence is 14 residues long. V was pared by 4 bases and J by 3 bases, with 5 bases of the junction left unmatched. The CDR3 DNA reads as TGCGCCAGCAGCCAACGGACAGGGGTCTACGAGCAGTACTTC. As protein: CASSQRTGVYEQYF. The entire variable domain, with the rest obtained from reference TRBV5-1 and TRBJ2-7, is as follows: KAGVTQTPRYLIKTRGQQVTLSCSPISGHRSVSWYQQTPGQGLQFLFEYFSETQRNKGNFPGRFSGRQFSNSRSEMNVSTLELGDSALYLCASSQRTGVYEQYFGPGTRLTVT.

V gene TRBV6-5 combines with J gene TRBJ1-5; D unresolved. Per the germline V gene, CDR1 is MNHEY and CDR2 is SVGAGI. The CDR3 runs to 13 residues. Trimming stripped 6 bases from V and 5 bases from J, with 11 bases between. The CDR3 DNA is TGTGCCAGCAGCACCTATGGGGATCAGCCCCAGCATTTT. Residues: CASSTYGDQPQHF.

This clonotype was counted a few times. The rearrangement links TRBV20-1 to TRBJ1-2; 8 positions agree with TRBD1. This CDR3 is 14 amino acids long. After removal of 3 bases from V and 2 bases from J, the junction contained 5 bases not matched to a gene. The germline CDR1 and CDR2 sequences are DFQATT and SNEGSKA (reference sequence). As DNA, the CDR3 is TGCAGTGCTAGCGACAGGGGAAAGAACTATGGCTACACCTTC. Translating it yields CSASDRGKNYGYTF.

Here the CDR3 DNA reads TGCAGTGCTAGACCGCTGGGCGGGAGCACCGGGGAGCTGTTTTTT. It translates to CSARPLGGSTGELFF. This chain uses TRBV20-1 with TRBJ2-2; 7 bases agree with TRBD2. V trimming: 2 bases; J trimming: 4 bases; junction bases outside the gene matches: 7. Germline values: CDR1 DFQATT, CDR2 SNEGSKA (reference sequence). The CDR3 loop spans 15 amino acids.

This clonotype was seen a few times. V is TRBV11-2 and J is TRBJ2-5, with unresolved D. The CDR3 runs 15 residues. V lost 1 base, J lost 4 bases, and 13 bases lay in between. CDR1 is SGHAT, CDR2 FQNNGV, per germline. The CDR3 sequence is CASSLVSGSPETQYF. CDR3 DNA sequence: TGTGCCAGCAGCTTAGTATCAGGTTCTCCAGAGACCCAGTACTTC.